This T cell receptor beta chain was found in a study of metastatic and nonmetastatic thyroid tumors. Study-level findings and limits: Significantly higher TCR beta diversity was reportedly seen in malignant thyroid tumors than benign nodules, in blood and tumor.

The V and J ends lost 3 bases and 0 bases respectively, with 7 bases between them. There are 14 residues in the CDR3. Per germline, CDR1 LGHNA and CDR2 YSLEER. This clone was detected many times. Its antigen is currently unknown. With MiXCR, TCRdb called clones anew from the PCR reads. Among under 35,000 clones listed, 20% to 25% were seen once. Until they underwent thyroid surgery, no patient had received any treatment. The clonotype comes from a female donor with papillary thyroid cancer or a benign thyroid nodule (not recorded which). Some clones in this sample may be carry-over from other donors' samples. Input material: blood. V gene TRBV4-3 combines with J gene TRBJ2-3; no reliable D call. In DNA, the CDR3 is TGCGCCAGCAGCCAGGTGACTAGCACAGATACGCAGTATTTT. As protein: CASSQVTSTDTQYF.